This TCR beta chain derives from a study of shared clonotypes between healthy human individuals. Repertoires were generated with immunoSEQ multiplex PCR, while TCRdb's copy carries only in-frame clones and drops some. The repertoire has around 1.6 million clones, nearly 99% of them found once; the top ten carry about 0.42%. With regard to this clone: The antigen is not known.

Study-wide results and limits: Estimated clonotype richness was generally higher in naive than memory subsets.

CDR3 length: 14 amino acids. V lost 2 bases and J lost 5, with 10 bases in between. Germline lookup yields CDR1 SGHRS and CDR2 YFSETQ. V is TRBV5-1 and J is TRBJ1-4; D unresolved. The source is a man aged 25 to 40 in good health. Sequenced material: naive CD4+ T cells sorted from blood. Subset noted: CD45RA+ positively selected. Here the CDR3 reads CASSFREVNEKLFF. The DNA for the CDR3 is TGCGCCAGCAGCTTCCGGGAGGTAAATGAAAAACTGTTTTTT. The whole variable domain, filled in from reference TRBV5-1 and TRBJ1-4, reads KAGVTQTPRYLIKTRGQQVTLSCSPISGHRSVSWYQQTPGQGLQFLFEYFSETQRNKGNFPGRFSGRQFSNSRSEMNVSTLELGDSALYLCASSFREVNEKLFFGSGTQLSVL.